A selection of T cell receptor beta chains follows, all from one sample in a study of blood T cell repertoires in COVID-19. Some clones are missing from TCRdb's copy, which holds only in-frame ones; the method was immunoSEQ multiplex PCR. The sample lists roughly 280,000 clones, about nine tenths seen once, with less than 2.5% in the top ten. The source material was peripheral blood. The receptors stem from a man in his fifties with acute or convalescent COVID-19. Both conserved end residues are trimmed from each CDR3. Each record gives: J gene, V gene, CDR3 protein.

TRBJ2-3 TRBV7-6 ASSLSGVSTDTQY
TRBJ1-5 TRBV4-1 ASSQEQGNQPQH
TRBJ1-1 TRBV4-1 ASSLSGTDTEAF
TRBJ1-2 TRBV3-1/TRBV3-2 ASSQGANGYT
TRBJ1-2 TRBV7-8 ASSLDRRRRGYGYT
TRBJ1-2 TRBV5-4 ASSLAEVGYT
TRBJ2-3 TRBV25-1 ASSEASRPTDTQY
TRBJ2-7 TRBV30 AAEGGTYEQY
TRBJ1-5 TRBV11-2 ASSPTGVGNQPQH
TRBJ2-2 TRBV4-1 ASSQDRRGWPGELF
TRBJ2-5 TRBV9 ASSVALAGGEETQY
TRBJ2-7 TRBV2 ASRLGRGAYEQY
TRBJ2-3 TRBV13 ASSLVRGGPSDTQY
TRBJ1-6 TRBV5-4 ASSLEGDSSYSPLH
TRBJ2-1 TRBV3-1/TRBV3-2 ASSQGRRVAYNEQF